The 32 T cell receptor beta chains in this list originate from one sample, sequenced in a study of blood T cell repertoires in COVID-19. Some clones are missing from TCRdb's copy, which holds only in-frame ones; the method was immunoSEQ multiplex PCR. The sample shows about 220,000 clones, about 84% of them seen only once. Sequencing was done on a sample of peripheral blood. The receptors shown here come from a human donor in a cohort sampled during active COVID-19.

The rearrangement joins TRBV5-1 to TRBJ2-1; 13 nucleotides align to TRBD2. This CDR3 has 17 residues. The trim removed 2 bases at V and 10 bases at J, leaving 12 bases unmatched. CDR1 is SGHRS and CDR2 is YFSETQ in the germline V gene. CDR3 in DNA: TGCGCCAGCAGCTTTTCGACTAGCGGGAGGTCGTTGAGCGAGCAGTTCTTC. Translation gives CASSFSTSGRSLSEQFF.

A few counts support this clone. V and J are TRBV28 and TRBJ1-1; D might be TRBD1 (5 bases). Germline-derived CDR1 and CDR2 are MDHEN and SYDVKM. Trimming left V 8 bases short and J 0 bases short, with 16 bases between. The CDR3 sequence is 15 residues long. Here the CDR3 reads CASSPRGTLNTEAFF. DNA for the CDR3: TGTGCCAGCTCCCCGCGGGGGACTTTGAACACTGAAGCTTTCTTT.

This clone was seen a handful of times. CDR3: CASSFPLGGEAFF. Written as DNA, the CDR3 is TGTGCCAGCAGTTTCCCCTTGGGGGGTGAAGCTTTCTTT. The V gene is TRBV27, the J gene TRBJ1-1; possible D gene TRBD1, 5 bases. The CDR3 extends over 13 amino acids. CDR1 and CDR2 (germline): MNHEY, SMNVEV (reference sequence). Trimming stripped 3 bases from V and 7 bases from J, with 12 bases between.

In nucleotides, the CDR3 is TGTGCCAGCAGCTTGGGACGGAGTGAGGCTGAAAAACTGTTTTTT. Its protein product is CASSLGRSEAEKLFF. V gene TRBV5-6 combines with J gene TRBJ1-4; D call uncertain. Trimming shortened V by 0 bases and J by 7 bases, and 13 bases separated the two germline ends. CDR1 is SGHDT and CDR2 is YYEEEE in the germline V gene. The CDR3 runs 15 residues. Variable domain in full (rest from reference TRBV5-6 and TRBJ1-4): DAGVTQSPTHLIKTRGQQVTLRCSPKSGHDTVSWYQQALGQGPQFIFQYYEEEERQRGNFPDRFSGHQFPNYSSELNVNALLLGDSALYLCASSLGRSEAEKLFFGSGTQLSVL.

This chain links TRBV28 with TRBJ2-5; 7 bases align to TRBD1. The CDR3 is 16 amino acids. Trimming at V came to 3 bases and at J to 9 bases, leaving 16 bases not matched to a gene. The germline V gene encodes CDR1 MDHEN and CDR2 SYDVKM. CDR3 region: CASSFLGQSSRDAQYF. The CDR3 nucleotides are TGTGCCAGCAGTTTTCTGGGACAGTCCTCAAGAGACGCCCAGTACTTC.

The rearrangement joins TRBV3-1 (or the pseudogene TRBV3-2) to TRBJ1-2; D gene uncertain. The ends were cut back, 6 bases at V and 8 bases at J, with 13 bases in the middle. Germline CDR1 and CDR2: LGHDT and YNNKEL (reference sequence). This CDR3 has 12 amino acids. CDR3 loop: CASRDGPGGYTF. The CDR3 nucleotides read TGTGCCAGCAGGGATGGACCGGGAGGCTACACCTTC.

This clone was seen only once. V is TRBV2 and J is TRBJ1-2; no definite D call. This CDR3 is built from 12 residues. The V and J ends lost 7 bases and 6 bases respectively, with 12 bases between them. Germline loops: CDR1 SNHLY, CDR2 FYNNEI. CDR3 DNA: TGTGCCAGCATGGTTCGGAGAGATGGCTACACCTTC. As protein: CASMVRRDGYTF.

CDR3 bases: TGCGCCAGCAGCTTGGCCGAGGGAGTAGGTTCACCCCTCCACTTT. As protein: CASSLAEGVGSPLHF. The chain joins TRBV5-1 to TRBJ1-6; no definite D call. The CDR3 totals 15 residues. Trimming removed 0 bases at V and 9 bases at J, with 13 bases between. Germline CDR1 SGHRS, CDR2 YFSETQ.

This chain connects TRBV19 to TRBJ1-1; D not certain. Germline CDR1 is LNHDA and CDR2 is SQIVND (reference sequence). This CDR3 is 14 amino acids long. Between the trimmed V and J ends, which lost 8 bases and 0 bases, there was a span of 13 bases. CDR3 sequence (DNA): TGTGCCAGTTCACAGCCCCCCATGAACACTGAAGCTTTCTTT. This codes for CASSQPPMNTEAFF.

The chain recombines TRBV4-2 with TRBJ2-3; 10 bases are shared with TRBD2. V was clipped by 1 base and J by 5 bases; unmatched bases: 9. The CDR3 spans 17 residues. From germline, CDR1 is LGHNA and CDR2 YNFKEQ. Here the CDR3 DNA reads TGTGCCAGCAGCCAAGCCCCTAGCGGGAGCGGGGGAGATACGCAGTATTTT. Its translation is CASSQAPSGSGGDTQYF.

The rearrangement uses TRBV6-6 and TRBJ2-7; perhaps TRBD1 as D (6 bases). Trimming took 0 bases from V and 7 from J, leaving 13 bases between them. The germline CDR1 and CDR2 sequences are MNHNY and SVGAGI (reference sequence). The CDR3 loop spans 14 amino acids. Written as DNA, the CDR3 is TGTGCCAGCAGTTACTCGTTCAGGGGTGGGGAGCAGTACTTC. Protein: CASSYSFRGGEQYF.

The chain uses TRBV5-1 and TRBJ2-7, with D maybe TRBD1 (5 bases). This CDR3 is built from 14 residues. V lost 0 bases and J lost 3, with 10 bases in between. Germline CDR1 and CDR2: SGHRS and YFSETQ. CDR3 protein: CASSLGDSRYEQYF. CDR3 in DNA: TGCGCCAGCAGCTTGGGCGACAGTCGCTACGAGCAGTACTTC.

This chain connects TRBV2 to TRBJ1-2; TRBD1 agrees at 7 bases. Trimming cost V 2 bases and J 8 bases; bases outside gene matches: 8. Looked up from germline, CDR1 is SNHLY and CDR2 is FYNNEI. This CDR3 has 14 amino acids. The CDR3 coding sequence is TGTGCCAGCAGTGAACAACAGGGGATCGGGGGCTACACCTTC. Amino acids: CASSEQQGIGGYTF.

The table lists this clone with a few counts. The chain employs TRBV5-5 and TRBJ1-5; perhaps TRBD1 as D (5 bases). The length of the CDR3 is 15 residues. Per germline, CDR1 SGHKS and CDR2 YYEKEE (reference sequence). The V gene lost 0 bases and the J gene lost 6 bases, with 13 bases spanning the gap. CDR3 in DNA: TGTGCCAGCAGCTTGGCAGGGAGGAAGACTCAGCCCCAGCATTTT. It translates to CASSLAGRKTQPQHF.

The CDR3 bases are TGTGCCAGCAGCCCCCGAGGCACTGAAGCTTTCTTT. Encoded protein: CASSPRGTEAFF. The rearrangement joins TRBV3-1 (or the pseudogene TRBV3-2) to TRBJ1-1; D unresolved. The CDR3 is 12 amino acids. CDR1 is LGHDT, CDR2 YNNKEL, per germline (reference sequence). V was pared by 4 bases and J by 4 bases, with 7 bases between.

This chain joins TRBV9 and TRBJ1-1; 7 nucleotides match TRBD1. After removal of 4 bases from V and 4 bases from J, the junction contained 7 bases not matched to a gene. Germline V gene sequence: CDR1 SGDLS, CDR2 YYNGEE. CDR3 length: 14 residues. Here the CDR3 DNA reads TGTGCCAGCAGCCCGAGGACAGGCCTCACTGAAGCTTTCTTT. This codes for CASSPRTGLTEAFF. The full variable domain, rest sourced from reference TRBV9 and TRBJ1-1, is DSGVTQTPKHLITATGQRVTLRCSPRSGDLSVYWYQQSLDQGLQFLIQYYNGEERAKGNILERFSAQQFPDLHSELNLSSLELGDSALYFCASSPRTGLTEAFFGQGTRLTVV.

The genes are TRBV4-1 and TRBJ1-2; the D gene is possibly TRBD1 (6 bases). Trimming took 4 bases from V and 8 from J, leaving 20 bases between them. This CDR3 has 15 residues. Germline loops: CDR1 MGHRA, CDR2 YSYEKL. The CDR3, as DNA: TGCGCCAGCAGCCTCACCGCCAGGGGCGCATTGGGCTACACCTTC. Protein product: CASSLTARGALGYTF.

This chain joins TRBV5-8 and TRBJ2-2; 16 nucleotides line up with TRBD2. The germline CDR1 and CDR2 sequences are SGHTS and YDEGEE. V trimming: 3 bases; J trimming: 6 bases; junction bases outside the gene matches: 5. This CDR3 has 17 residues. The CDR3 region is CASSWGLAGGPAGELFF. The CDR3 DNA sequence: TGTGCCAGCAGCTGGGGACTAGCGGGAGGGCCAGCCGGGGAGCTGTTTTTT.

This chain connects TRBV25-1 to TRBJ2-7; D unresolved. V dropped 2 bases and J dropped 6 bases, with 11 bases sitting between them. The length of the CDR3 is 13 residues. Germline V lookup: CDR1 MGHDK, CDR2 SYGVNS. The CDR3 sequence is CASSENDISEQYF. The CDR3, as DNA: TGTGCCAGCAGTGAAAACGACATAAGCGAGCAGTACTTC.

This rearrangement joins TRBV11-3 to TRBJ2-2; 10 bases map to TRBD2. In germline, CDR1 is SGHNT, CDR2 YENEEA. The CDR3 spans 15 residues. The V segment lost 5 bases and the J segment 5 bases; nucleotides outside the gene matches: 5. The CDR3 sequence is CASSAAGGPTGELFF. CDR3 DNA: TGTGCCAGCAGCGCAGCGGGAGGGCCTACCGGGGAGCTGTTTTTT.

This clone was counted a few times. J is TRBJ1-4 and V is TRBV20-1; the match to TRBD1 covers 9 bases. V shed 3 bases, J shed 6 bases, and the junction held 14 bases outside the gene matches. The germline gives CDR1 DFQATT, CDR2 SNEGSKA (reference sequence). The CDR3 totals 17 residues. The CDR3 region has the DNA TGCAGTGCTAGTAGTGTGTGGGAGGACAGGGGCTATGAAAAACTGTTTTTT. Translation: CSASSVWEDRGYEKLFF.

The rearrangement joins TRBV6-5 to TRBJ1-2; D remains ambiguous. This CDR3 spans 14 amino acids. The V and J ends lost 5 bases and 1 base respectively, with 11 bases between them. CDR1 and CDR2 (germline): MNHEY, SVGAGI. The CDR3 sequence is CASSPRRVNYGYTF. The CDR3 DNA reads TGTGCCAGCAGTCCGAGGAGGGTTAACTATGGCTACACCTTC.

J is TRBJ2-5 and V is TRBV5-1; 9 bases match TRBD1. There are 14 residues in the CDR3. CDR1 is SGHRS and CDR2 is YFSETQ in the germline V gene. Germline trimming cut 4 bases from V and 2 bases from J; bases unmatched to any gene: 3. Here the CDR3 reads CASSGTGTQETQYF. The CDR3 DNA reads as TGCGCCAGCAGCGGGACAGGGACACAAGAGACCCAGTACTTC.

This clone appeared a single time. As DNA, the CDR3 is TGTGCCAGCAGTTACAGAGCGGGGGACACAGATACGCAGTATTTT. Its translation: CASSYRAGDTDTQYF. The V call is TRBV6-6, the J call TRBJ2-3, with 8 bases aligning to TRBD2. CDR1 MNHNY and CDR2 SVGAGI come from the germline V gene (reference sequence). Trimming removed 2 bases from V and 2 bases from J; junction bases left unmatched: 3. The length of the CDR3 is 15 residues.

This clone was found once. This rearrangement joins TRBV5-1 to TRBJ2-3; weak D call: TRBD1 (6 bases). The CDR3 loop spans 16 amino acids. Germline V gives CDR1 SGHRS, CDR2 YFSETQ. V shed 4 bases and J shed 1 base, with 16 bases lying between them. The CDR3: CASSPGKGGGTDTQYF. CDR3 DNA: TGCGCCAGCAGCCCGGGAAAAGGGGGTGGCACAGATACGCAGTATTTT.

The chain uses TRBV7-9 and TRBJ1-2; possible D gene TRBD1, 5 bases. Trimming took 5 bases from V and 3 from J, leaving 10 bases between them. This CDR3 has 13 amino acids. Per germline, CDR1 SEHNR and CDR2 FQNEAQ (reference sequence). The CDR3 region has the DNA TGTGCCAGCAGCCTCTTGACAGACTATGGCTACACCTTC. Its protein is CASSLLTDYGYTF.

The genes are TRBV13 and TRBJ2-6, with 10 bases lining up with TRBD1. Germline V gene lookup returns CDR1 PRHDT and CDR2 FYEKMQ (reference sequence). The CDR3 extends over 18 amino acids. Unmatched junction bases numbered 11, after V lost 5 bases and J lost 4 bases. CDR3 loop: CASSQGTGVSLGANVLTF. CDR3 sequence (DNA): TGTGCCAGCAGCCAAGGGACAGGGGTTTCTCTGGGGGCCAACGTCCTGACTTTC.

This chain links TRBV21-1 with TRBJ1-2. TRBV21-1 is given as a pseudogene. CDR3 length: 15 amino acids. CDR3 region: CASSTSRGGNHGYTF. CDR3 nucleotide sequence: TGTGCCAGCAGCACCTCCCGTGGGGGGAATCATGGCTACACCTTC.

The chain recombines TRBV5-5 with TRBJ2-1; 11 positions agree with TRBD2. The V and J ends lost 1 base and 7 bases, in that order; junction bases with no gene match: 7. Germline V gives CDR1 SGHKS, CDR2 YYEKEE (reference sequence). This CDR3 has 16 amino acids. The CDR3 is CASSLQPRTSGNEQFF. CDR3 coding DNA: TGTGCCAGCAGCTTGCAACCTCGGACTAGCGGGAATGAGCAGTTCTTC.

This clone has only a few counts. The CDR3 protein is CASSASRSEQFF. The CDR3 region has the DNA TGTGCCAGCAGCGCTAGTCGTAGTGAGCAGTTCTTC. The chain is built from TRBV9 and TRBJ2-1; D remains ambiguous. The CDR3 is made up of 12 amino acids. Per germline, CDR1 SGDLS and CDR2 YYNGEE. V lost 3 bases to trimming and J lost 9 bases, with 10 bases between them.

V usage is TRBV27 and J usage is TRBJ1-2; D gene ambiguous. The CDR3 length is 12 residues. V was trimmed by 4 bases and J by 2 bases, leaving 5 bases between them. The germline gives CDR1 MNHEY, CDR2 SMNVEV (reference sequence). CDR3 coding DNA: TGTGCCAGCAGTTCCCAGAACTATGGCTACACCTTC. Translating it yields CASSSQNYGYTF.

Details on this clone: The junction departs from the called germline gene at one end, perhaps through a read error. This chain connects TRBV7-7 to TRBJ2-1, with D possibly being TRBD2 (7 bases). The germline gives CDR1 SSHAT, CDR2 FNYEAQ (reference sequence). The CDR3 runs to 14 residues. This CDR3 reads CASSLGRGHNEQFF. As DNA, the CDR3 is TGTGCTAGCAGCTTAGGGCGGGGGCACAATGAGCAGTTCTTC.